The clone carrying this T cell receptor beta chain was picked up many times. Its specificity is unknown. TCRdb redid the calling of the RACE reads with MiXCR, one entry per CDR3 protein. The sample records fewer than 50,000 distinct CDR3 sequences, roughly 7.6% being singletons. The sample belongs to a study of human T cells and chemical hapten exposure. Background on the study: 2% DPC applied to an approximately 2 cm by approximately 2 cm arm area sensitized donors. The study, taken as a whole, reports: Among expanded TCRs, significantly more large CDR3 similarity clusters formed than among controls.

Time point specified: pre-sensitization, week 0. Noted treatment: therapeutic diphenylcyclopropenone sensitization with weekly scalp DPC. Phlebotomy was performed prior to application of every patch test. Germline trimming cut 1 base from V and 6 bases from J; bases unmatched to any gene: 1. The germline V gene has CDR1 LGHDT and CDR2 YNNKEL (reference sequence). This CDR3 contains 14 residues. The source material was whole blood, sampled in connection with sensitization to the hapten diphenylcyclopropenone (DPC). The rearrangement joins TRBV3-1 to TRBJ2-1, with TRBD2 matching over 9 bases. The clonotype was recovered from a woman aged 45-60 years with alopecia areata. Some clones in this sample may be carry-over from other donors' samples. CDR3 protein: CASSQGREGNEQFF. The CDR3 DNA follows: TGTGCCAGCAGCCAAGGGCGGGAGGGCAATGAGCAGTTCTTC.